A selection of T cell receptor beta chains follows, all from one sample in a study of cytomegalovirus exposure and HLA in healthy donors. Repertoires were generated with immunoSEQ multiplex PCR, while TCRdb's copy carries only in-frame clones and drops some. This sample has over 100,000 clones; just under 95% occur once, and the top ten carry roughly 0.9%. The sample taken for sequencing was PBMCs. The receptor set was obtained from a woman aged 18-29 years in good health and CMV-seronegative. The CDR3 runs from the conserved cysteine through the conserved F or W. D genes are given only for firm matches. Not every row has a clone size; where given, it reads once, few, many or a size class.

CASSSLADEYNEQFF,TGCGCCAGCAGCTCGTTAGCGGACGAATACAATGAGCAGTTCTTC,TRBV5-1,-,-,TRBJ2-1
CASSLSSGSYNEQFF,TGTGCCAGCAGCTTATCCAGCGGGAGCTACAATGAGCAGTTCTTC,TRBV7-6,-,TRBD2,TRBJ2-1
CAISESASGEVRDTQYF,TGTGCCATCAGTGAGTCGGCTAGCGGGGAAGTTCGCGATACGCAGTATTTT,TRBV10-3,-,TRBD2,TRBJ2-3
CASSQVPGGRETQYF,TGCGCCAGCAGCCAAGTTCCGGGGGGGCGAGAGACCCAGTACTTC,TRBV4-1,once,TRBD2,TRBJ2-5
CASSFNGGAETQYF,TGTGCCAGCAGCTTTAATGGGGGGGCGGAGACCCAGTACTTC,TRBV7-2,-,-,TRBJ2-5
CAVGSLLPVGGYTF,TGTGCCGTCGGGAGCCTCCTCCCAGTCGGGGGCTACACCTTC,TRBV7-9,-,-,TRBJ1-2
CASSLVPGSTYEQYF,TGTGCCAGCAGCTTGGTCCCCGGGAGTACCTACGAGCAGTACTTC,TRBV5-6,-,-,TRBJ2-7
CASSLPGVGKNIQYF,TGTGCCAGCAGCCTCCCGGGAGTAGGCAAAAACATTCAGTACTTC,TRBV5-6,once,-,TRBJ2-4
CASSDLPDRGLNQPQHF,TGCGCCAGCAGTGATCTACCGGACAGGGGACTAAATCAGCCCCAGCATTTT,TRBV10-1,-,TRBD1,TRBJ1-5
CASSPDNNGELFF,TGTGCCAGCAGCCCTGACAATAACGGGGAGCTGTTTTTT,TRBV7-9,-,-,TRBJ2-2
CASSHGTGGYGYTF,TGTGCCAGCAGCCACGGGACAGGGGGCTATGGCTACACCTTC,TRBV7-9,-,TRBD1,TRBJ1-2
CASRFAQGARTEAFF,TGTGCCAGCAGATTTGCACAGGGGGCGCGGACTGAAGCTTTCTTT,TRBV6-5,-,TRBD1,TRBJ1-1
CASSELAEGYEQYF,TGTGCCAGCAGTGAACTAGCGGAGGGATACGAGCAGTACTTC,TRBV2,-,TRBD2,TRBJ2-7
CASSYSGSSYEQYF,TGTGCCAGCAGTTATAGCGGAAGCTCCTACGAGCAGTACTTC,TRBV6-5,once,-,TRBJ2-7
CASTSGGGVYEQYF,TGTGCCAGCACCTCGGGAGGGGGAGTCTACGAGCAGTACTTC,TRBV7-6,-,TRBD2,TRBJ2-7
CASSLDQGSQAFF,TGTGCCAGCAGCTTAGATCAGGGAAGCCAAGCTTTCTTT,TRBV7-9,-,-,TRBJ1-1
CASSVEGTPNNEQFF,TGTGCCAGCAGCGTAGAAGGGACACCTAACAATGAGCAGTTCTTC,TRBV9,-,-,TRBJ2-1
CATRRGQGATGELFF,TGTGCCACCAGGAGGGGACAGGGGGCAACCGGGGAGCTGTTTTTT,TRBV15,-,TRBD1,TRBJ2-2
CASRAHGQPYEKQYF,TGCGCCAGCAGGGCGCACGGACAGCCGTACGAGAAGCAGTACTTC,TRBV10-1,-,-,TRBJ2-7
CASSPSSPGTTGELFF,TGTGCTAGCAGCCCCTCAAGTCCGGGAACCACCGGGGAGCTGTTTTTT,TRBV7-7,-,-,TRBJ2-2
CASGVQGRHATSGSTDTQYF,TGTGCCAGCGGGGTACAGGGGAGGCACGCGACTAGCGGTAGCACAGATACGCAGTATTTT,TRBV27,-,TRBD2,TRBJ2-3
CASSNQVGTADASYEQYF,TGTGCCAGTAGTAACCAAGTAGGGACAGCCGATGCATCCTACGAGCAGTACTTC,TRBV19,-,TRBD1,TRBJ2-7
CASSPGTSGNEQFF,TGTGCCAGTAGTCCTGGGACTAGCGGCAATGAGCAGTTCTTC,TRBV19,-,TRBD2,TRBJ2-1
CATSRSQGDGYTF,TGTGCCACCAGCAGGTCTCAGGGCGATGGCTACACCTTC,TRBV15,-,-,TRBJ1-2
CASSYPQGNTEAFF,TGTGCCAGCAGTTACCCCCAGGGGAACACTGAAGCTTTCTTT,TRBV6-6,-,-,TRBJ1-1
CASSLGDSNNEQFF,TGTGCCAGCAGCTTGGGCGACTCTAACAATGAGCAGTTCTTC,TRBV5-4,few,-,TRBJ2-1
CASSQGTGNYGYTF,TGTGCCAGCAGCCAGGGGACAGGGAACTATGGCTACACCTTC,TRBV7-2,once,TRBD1,TRBJ1-2
CASSQGRLAGPAEQFF,TGCGCCAGCAGCCAAGGTCGCCTAGCGGGTCCCGCTGAGCAGTTCTTC,TRBV4-1,-,TRBD2,TRBJ2-1
CASWGGTGVAYEQYF,TGTGCCAGCTGGGGGGGGACAGGGGTTGCCTACGAGCAGTACTTC,TRBV2,-,TRBD1,TRBJ2-7
CAISEGKPGQMLYEQYF,TGTGCCATCAGTGAGGGGAAACCGGGACAGATGTTATACGAGCAGTACTTC,TRBV10-3,-,TRBD1,TRBJ2-7
CASSPALAVEQYF,TGTGCCAGTAGTCCGGCACTAGCGGTGGAGCAGTACTTC,TRBV19,-,TRBD2,TRBJ2-7
CASRSTENTEAFF,TGTGCCAGCAGGTCGACAGAGAACACTGAAGCTTTCTTT,TRBV13,-,-,TRBJ1-1
CASRGPLLPSGYNEQFF,TGTGCCAGTAGAGGTCCTCTTTTACCCTCCGGGTACAATGAGCAGTTCTTC,TRBV19,-,-,TRBJ2-1
CASSLPSPAGYTF,TGTGCCAGCAGCCTACCGTCGCCCGCTGGCTACACCTTC,TRBV7-2,once,-,TRBJ1-2
CASSLDFGRGTGELFF,TGTGCCAGCAGCTTAGACTTCGGGAGAGGTACCGGGGAGCTGTTTTTT,TRBV7-9,-,-,TRBJ2-2
CASSLPGDTQYF,TGCGCCAGCAGCTTGCCGGGAGATACGCAGTATTTT,TRBV5-1,-,-,TRBJ2-3
CASSLLTLAGAYEQYF,TGTGCCAGCAGCCTGCTGACCCTAGCGGGGGCCTACGAGCAGTACTTC,TRBV7-6,-,TRBD2,TRBJ2-7
CASSQGQKTYEQYF,TGCGCCAGCAGCCAAGGACAGAAAACCTACGAGCAGTACTTC,TRBV5-1,-,-,TRBJ2-7
CALSSASLYEQYF,TGTGCCCTCTCGTCGGCTAGCCTTTACGAGCAGTACTTC,TRBV30,few,-,TRBJ2-7
CASSIQGVELFF,TGCGCCAGCAGTATTCAGGGGGTGGAACTGTTTTTT,TRBV5-1,once,TRBD1,TRBJ1-4
CASSDRTGDHEKLFF,TGTGCCAGCAGTGACCGGACAGGGGATCATGAAAAACTGTTTTTT,TRBV6-4,-,TRBD1,TRBJ1-4
CASSTDRVNQPQHF,TGTGCCAGCAGCACGGACAGGGTCAATCAGCCCCAGCATTTT,TRBV5-5,-,TRBD1,TRBJ1-5
CATDGGESYEQYF,TGTGCCACCGACGGCGGGGAATCCTACGAGCAGTACTTC,TRBV6-1,-,-,TRBJ2-7
CASSLASYSNQPQHF,TGTGCCAGCAGCTTGGCCAGTTATAGCAATCAGCCCCAGCATTTT,TRBV5-6,-,-,TRBJ1-5
CASSEPGFNQPQHF,TGTGCCAGCAGTGAGCCCGGGTTCAATCAGCCCCAGCATTTT,TRBV25-1,-,-,TRBJ1-5
CASSSTSGFYNEQFF,TGTGCCAGCAGCTCGACTAGCGGATTTTACAATGAGCAGTTCTTC,TRBV7-6,-,TRBD2,TRBJ2-1
CARSPYREGAFF,TGTGCCAGAAGCCCTTACAGGGAGGGAGCTTTCTTT,TRBV5-3,once,-,TRBJ1-1
CASGSGSPAYEQYF,TGTGCCAGCGGTAGCGGGAGCCCTGCCTACGAGCAGTACTTC,TRBV9,-,TRBD2,TRBJ2-7